This T cell receptor beta chain was sequenced during a study of T cell responses to AZD1222 COVID-19 vaccine. Germline CDR1 is SQVTM and CDR2 is ANQGSEA. V shed 4 bases and J shed 5 bases, with 14 bases lying between them. CDR3 size: 13 residues. Measured with immunoSEQ multiplex PCR; TCRdb has only the in-frame clones, and not every one. The sample consists of 100,000 to 130,000 clones, about 85% of them appearing once. This receptor was obtained from an adult who received the AZD1222 COVID-19 vaccine. J is TRBJ2-5 and V is TRBV29-1, with D hard to call. The material sequenced was peripheral blood, taken 28 days after the second AZD1222 dose. The CDR3 loop reads CSVVLTGLETQYF. In nucleotides, the CDR3 is TGCAGCGTTGTGTTGACCGGGTTGGAGACCCAGTACTTC.